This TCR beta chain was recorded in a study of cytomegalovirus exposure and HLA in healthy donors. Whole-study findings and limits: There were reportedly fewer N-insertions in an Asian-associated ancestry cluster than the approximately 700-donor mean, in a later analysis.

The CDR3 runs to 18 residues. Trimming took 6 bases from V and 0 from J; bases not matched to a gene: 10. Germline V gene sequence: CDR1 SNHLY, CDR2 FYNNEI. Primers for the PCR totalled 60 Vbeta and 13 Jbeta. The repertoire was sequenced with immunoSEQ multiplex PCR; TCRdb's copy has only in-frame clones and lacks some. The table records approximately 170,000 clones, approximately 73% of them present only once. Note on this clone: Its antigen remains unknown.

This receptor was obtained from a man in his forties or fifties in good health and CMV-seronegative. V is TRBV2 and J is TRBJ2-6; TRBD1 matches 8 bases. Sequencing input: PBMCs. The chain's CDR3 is CASSHGQGLSSGANVLTF. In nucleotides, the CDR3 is TGTGCCAGCAGCCACGGACAGGGACTTTCCTCTGGGGCCAACGTCCTGACTTTC.